A single sample is the source of the 25 T cell receptor beta chains below, sequenced in a study of blood T cell repertoires in COVID-19. Sequencing used immunoSEQ multiplex PCR; TCRdb keeps in-frame clones, though not all of them. The sample shows about 370,000 clones, 85% to 90% of them seen only once. Sequencing was done on a sample of PBMCs or T cells enriched from blood (not recorded which). The origin of the receptors is a man aged 18 to 29 who had recovered from COVID-19.

In its sample, this clone was seen once. V usage is TRBV5-5 and J usage is TRBJ1-2, with 10 bases that match TRBD1. The CDR3 has 17 residues. Germline lookup yields CDR1 SGHKS and CDR2 YYEKEE (reference sequence). V trimming: 3 bases; J trimming: 5 bases; junction bases outside the gene matches: 13. The CDR3 nucleotides are TGTGCCAGCAGCTCTCCGGACAGGGGGATGTTTGGGTATGGCTACACCTTC. Amino acids: CASSSPDRGMFGYGYTF.

This clone appeared a single time. Here the CDR3 reads CASSVVAGAYEQYF. CDR3 DNA: TGTGCCAGCAGCGTCGTCGCAGGGGCCTACGAGCAGTACTTC. This chain links TRBV9 with TRBJ2-7, with a possible D match to TRBD1 (6 bases). The germline gives CDR1 SGDLS, CDR2 YYNGEE. The CDR3 is 14 residues long. The V and J ends lost 2 bases and 2 bases respectively, with 11 bases between them. The whole variable domain, filled in from reference TRBV9 and TRBJ2-7, reads DSGVTQTPKHLITATGQRVTLRCSPRSGDLSVYWYQQSLDQGLQFLIQYYNGEERAKGNILERFSAQQFPDLHSELNLSSLELGDSALYFCASSVVAGAYEQYFGPGTRLTVT.

The chain's CDR3 is CASSLRVRTAADTQYF. In nucleotides, the CDR3 is TGTGCCAGCAGCTTAAGGGTGCGGACTGCAGCAGATACGCAGTATTTT. The chain uses TRBV7-8 and TRBJ2-3; perhaps TRBD2 as D (5 bases). V lost 2 bases to trimming and J lost 4 bases, with 16 bases between them. Germline V gene data show CDR1 as SGHVS and CDR2 as FQNEAQ. CDR3 length: 16 amino acids.

CDR3 nucleotides: TGTGCCAGCACGTCAGGGGGAGCGTACAACGAGCAGTACTTC. It is translated as CASTSGGAYNEQYF. The V and J genes are TRBV28 and TRBJ2-7; 7 nucleotides agree with TRBD1. CDR3 length equals 14 residues. The germline gives CDR1 MDHEN, CDR2 SYDVKM. Trimming cost V 7 bases and J 5 bases; bases outside gene matches: 11.

This sequence joins TRBV28 and TRBJ2-7; the D gene is possibly TRBD2 (5 bases). Germline V gives CDR1 MDHEN, CDR2 SYDVKM. Trimming removed 2 bases from V and 6 bases from J, with 14 bases in between. This CDR3 has 14 amino acids. In nucleotides, the CDR3 is TGTGCCAGCAGTTTAACTAGTCTCTCCCTCGAGCAGTACTTC. Translation gives CASSLTSLSLEQYF.

The count of this clone is one. In nucleotides, the CDR3 is TGTGCCAGCAGTGTATATTCCTCTGGAAACACCATATATTTT. It specifies CASSVYSSGNTIYF. V usage is TRBV2 and J usage is TRBJ1-3; D not resolved. This CDR3 has 14 amino acids. Germline values: CDR1 SNHLY, CDR2 FYNNEI. V was clipped by 4 bases and J by 0 bases, with 7 bases between them.

The V and J genes are TRBV10-2 and TRBJ1-2; D may be TRBD1 (6 bases). The CDR3 spans 12 residues. Germline CDR1 and CDR2: WSHSY and SAAADI. Trimming took off 10 bases at V and 2 bases at J, with 11 bases between the two ends. The CDR3 coding sequence is TGCGCCACACACAGGGAGAACTATGGCTACACCTTC. Translated: CATHRENYGYTF.

CDR3 coding DNA: TGTGCCATTTCCGCCGAAACTGGGGCAGACGCAGATACGCAGTATTTT. Amino acid sequence: CAISAETGADADTQYF. This chain uses TRBV19 with TRBJ2-3, with D perhaps TRBD1 (5 bases). CDR1 is LNHDA, CDR2 SQIVND, per germline (reference sequence). V lost 10 bases to trimming and J lost 4 bases, with 24 bases between them. The CDR3 runs to 16 residues.

This chain uses TRBV12-3 or TRBV12-4 with TRBJ2-7, with TRBD2 identical over 8 bases. V lost 3 bases and J lost 2; bases outside the gene matches: 0. The CDR3 covers 13 residues. This chain's CDR3 is CASSLGLAYEQYF. The CDR3 DNA reads TGTGCCAGCAGTTTGGGACTAGCCTACGAGCAGTACTTC.

The chain combines TRBV3-1 (or the pseudogene TRBV3-2) with TRBJ1-1; D gene ambiguous. Trimming removed 4 bases from V and 1 base from J, with 7 bases in between. The germline V gene has CDR1 LGHDT and CDR2 YNNKEL (reference sequence). The CDR3 has 13 residues. The CDR3 loop is CASSLSSNTEAFF. The CDR3 DNA sequence: TGTGCCAGCAGCCTCAGTTCGAACACTGAAGCTTTCTTT.

This rearrangement joins TRBV7-3 to TRBJ2-2; 7 nucleotides match TRBD2. V shed 6 bases, J shed 0 bases, and the junction held 7 bases outside the gene matches. In germline, CDR1 is SGHTA, CDR2 FQGTGA. This CDR3 contains 16 residues. CDR3 region: CASSLNSGTNTGELFF. DNA for the CDR3: TGTGCCAGCAGTCTGAACAGCGGGACGAACACCGGGGAGCTGTTTTTT.

Worth noting for this clone: Other DNA sequences within the sample encode an identical CDR3. This sequence joins TRBV28 and TRBJ1-2; D may be TRBD1 (5 bases). The CDR3 is 12 amino acids. CDR1 is MDHEN, CDR2 SYDVKM, per germline. Between the trimmed V and J ends, which lost 6 bases and 2 bases, there was a span of 7 bases. Written as DNA, the CDR3 is TGTGCCAGCAGCACAGGAAACTATGGCTACACCTTC. This translates into CASSTGNYGYTF.

The chain combines TRBV28 with TRBJ1-5; tentatively, D is TRBD1 (5 bases). Trimming removed 0 bases at V and 1 base at J, with 7 bases between. This CDR3 region has 15 residues. CDR1 and CDR2 (germline): MDHEN, SYDVKM. The CDR3, as DNA: TGTGCCAGCAGTTTATGGGGGCTAAGCAATCAGCCCCAGCATTTT. Its protein is CASSLWGLSNQPQHF. Using reference TRBV28 and TRBJ1-5 for the parts outside the CDR3, the full variable domain is DVKVTQSSRYLVKRTGEKVFLECVQDMDHENMFWYRQDPGLGLRLIYFSYDVKMKEKGDIPEGYSVSREKKERFSLILESASTNQTSMYLCASSLWGLSNQPQHFGDGTRLSIL.

The chain couples TRBV3-1 (or the pseudogene TRBV3-2) to TRBJ1-1, with 9 bases that match TRBD1. The ends lost 4 bases at V and 5 bases at J; junction bases unmatched: 8. The CDR3 consists of 15 residues. Germline CDR1 LGHDT, CDR2 YNNKEL (reference sequence). The CDR3 is CASSLLDRGATEAFF. CDR3 nucleotides: TGTGCCAGCAGCCTTCTGGACAGGGGAGCAACTGAAGCTTTCTTT.

The gene calls are TRBV19 and TRBJ2-1; D may be TRBD1 (6 bases). The V gene lost 4 bases and the J gene lost 9 bases, with 7 bases spanning the gap. The germline V gene encodes CDR1 LNHDA and CDR2 SQIVND (reference sequence). CDR3 length: 11 residues. The DNA of the CDR3 is TGTGCCAGTAGTAACAGGGCTGAGCAGTTCTTC. It specifies CASSNRAEQFF.

This rearrangement joins TRBV3-1 (or the pseudogene TRBV3-2) to TRBJ2-7; D remains unclear. V was trimmed by 3 bases and J by 4 bases, leaving 4 bases between them. Germline CDR1 is LGHDT and CDR2 is YNNKEL (reference sequence). This CDR3 has 11 residues. The CDR3 nucleotides read TGTGCCAGCAGCCACGGTTACGAGCAGTACTTC. Protein sequence: CASSHGYEQYF.

The chain has TRBV14 and TRBJ2-7, with 7 bases aligning to TRBD2. The germline CDR1 and CDR2 sequences are SGHDN and FVKESK. V was pared by 4 bases and J by 3 bases, with 6 bases of the junction left unmatched. This CDR3 is built from 14 residues. The CDR3 nucleotides read TGTGCCAGCAGCCTAGGGAGGGGCCGCTACGAGCAGTACTTC. It yields the protein CASSLGRGRYEQYF.

V is TRBV2 and J is TRBJ1-2, with 7 nucleotides matching TRBD1. The V segment lost 6 bases and the J segment 2 bases; nucleotides outside the gene matches: 3. Germline values: CDR1 SNHLY, CDR2 FYNNEI. This CDR3 has 13 amino acids. For the CDR3, the DNA is TGTGCCAGCAGGGCGGGACAGAACTATGGCTACACCTTC. Its protein is CASRAGQNYGYTF.

The chain links TRBV6-5 to TRBJ2-5, with 7 bases aligning to TRBD1. Germline loops: CDR1 MNHEY, CDR2 SVGAGI. This CDR3 spans 12 amino acids. Trimming removed 8 bases from V and 6 bases from J; junction bases left unmatched: 6. The CDR3 nucleotides read TGTGCCAGCCAAACGGGACAGCAGACCCAGTACTTC. Protein: CASQTGQQTQYF.

The chain combines TRBV3-1 (or the pseudogene TRBV3-2) with TRBJ1-6, with 7 bases aligning to TRBD1. Germline V lookup: CDR1 LGHDT, CDR2 YNNKEL (reference sequence). Germline trimming cut 1 base from V and 10 bases from J; bases unmatched to any gene: 4. The CDR3 runs 14 residues. The CDR3 DNA reads TGTGCCAGCAGCCAAGGGGACAGAGGCTCACCCCTCCACTTT. This codes for CASSQGDRGSPLHF.

The chain combines TRBV7-2 with TRBJ1-2; the D gene is possibly TRBD1 (5 bases). CDR3 length: 15 amino acids. Germline CDR1 SGHTA, CDR2 FQGNSA. V lost 0 bases and J 4 bases, leaving 12 bases between the germline ends. The CDR3 loop is CASSLAFGGGYGYTF. The CDR3 nucleotides read TGTGCCAGCAGCTTAGCCTTCGGGGGTGGCTATGGCTACACCTTC.

This clone was recorded once. The rearrangement links TRBV7-8 to TRBJ2-7; possibly TRBD2 for D (6 bases). Trimming left V 5 bases short and J 1 base short, with 15 bases between. The CDR3 is made up of 15 amino acids. Germline values: CDR1 SGHVS, CDR2 FQNEAQ. The CDR3 DNA is TGTGCCAGCAGCCCCCGACTAGTCCCGTCCTACGAGCAGTACTTC. Translating it yields CASSPRLVPSYEQYF.

The chain uses TRBV6-5 and TRBJ2-4, with 7 nucleotides matching TRBD1. This CDR3 comprises 14 residues. After removal of 5 bases from V and 1 base from J, the junction contained 2 bases not matched to a gene. Looked up from germline, CDR1 is MNHEY and CDR2 is SVGAGI. Written as DNA, the CDR3 is TGTGCCAGCAGTCCGACAGGGGCCAAAAACATTCAGTACTTC. This gives the protein CASSPTGAKNIQYF.

The chain employs TRBV7-2 and TRBJ2-7; D unresolved. V dropped 3 bases and J dropped 6 bases, with 15 bases sitting between them. This CDR3 is built from 14 residues. Germline loops: CDR1 SGHTA, CDR2 FQGNSA. Written as DNA, the CDR3 is TGTGCCAGCAGCTTTGTTAGTTTACAGCCCGAGCAGTACTTC. Protein product: CASSFVSLQPEQYF.

The chain is built from TRBV19 and TRBJ2-3; possible D gene TRBD1, 5 bases. The V end lost 1 base, the J end lost 9 bases, and 8 bases lay between the germline ends. CDR1 and CDR2 (germline): LNHDA, SQIVND (reference sequence). The CDR3 spans 12 residues. In nucleotides, the CDR3 is TGTGCCAGTAGTATAGGACAGACGACGCAGTATTTT. Translated, it gives CASSIGQTTQYF.